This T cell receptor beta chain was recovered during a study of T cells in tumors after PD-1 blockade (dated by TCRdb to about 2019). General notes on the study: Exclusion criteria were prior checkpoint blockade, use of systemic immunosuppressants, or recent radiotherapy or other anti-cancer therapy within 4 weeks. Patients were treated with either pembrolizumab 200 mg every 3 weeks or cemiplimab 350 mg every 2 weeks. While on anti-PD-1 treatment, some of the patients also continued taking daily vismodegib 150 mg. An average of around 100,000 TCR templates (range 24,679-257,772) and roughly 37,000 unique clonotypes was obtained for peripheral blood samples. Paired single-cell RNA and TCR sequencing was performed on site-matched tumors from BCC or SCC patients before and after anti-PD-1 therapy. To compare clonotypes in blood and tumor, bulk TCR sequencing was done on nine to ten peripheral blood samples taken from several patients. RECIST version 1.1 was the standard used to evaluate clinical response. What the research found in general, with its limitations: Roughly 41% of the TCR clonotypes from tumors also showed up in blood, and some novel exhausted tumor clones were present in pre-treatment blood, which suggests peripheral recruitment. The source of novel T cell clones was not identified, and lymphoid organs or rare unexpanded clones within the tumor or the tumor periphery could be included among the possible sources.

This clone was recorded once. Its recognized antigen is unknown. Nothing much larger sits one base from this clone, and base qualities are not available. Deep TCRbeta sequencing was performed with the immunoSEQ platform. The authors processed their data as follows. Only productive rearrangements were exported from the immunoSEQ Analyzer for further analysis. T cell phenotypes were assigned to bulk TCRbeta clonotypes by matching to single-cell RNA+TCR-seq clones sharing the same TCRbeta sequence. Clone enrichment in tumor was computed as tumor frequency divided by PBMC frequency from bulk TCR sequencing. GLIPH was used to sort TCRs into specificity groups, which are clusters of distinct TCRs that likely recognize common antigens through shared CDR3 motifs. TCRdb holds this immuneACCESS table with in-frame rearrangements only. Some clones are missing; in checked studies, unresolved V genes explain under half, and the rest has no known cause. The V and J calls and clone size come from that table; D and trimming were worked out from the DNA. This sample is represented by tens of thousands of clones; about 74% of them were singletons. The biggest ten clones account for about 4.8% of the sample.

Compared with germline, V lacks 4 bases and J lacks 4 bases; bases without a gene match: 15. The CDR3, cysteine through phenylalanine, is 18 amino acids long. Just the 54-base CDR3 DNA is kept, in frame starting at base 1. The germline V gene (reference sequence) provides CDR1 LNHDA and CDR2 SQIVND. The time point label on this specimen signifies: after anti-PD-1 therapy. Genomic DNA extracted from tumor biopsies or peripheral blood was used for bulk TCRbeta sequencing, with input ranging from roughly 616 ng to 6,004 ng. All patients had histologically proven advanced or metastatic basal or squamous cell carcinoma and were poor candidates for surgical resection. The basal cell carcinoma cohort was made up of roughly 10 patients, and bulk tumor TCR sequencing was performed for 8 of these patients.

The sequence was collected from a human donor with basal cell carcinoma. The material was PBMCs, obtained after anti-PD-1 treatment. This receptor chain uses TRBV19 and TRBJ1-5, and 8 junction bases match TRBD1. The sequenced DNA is TGTGCCAGTAGTACTTCCCCTTCCCTTAGACAGGGGAATCAGCCCCAGCATTTT. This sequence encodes CASSTSPSLRQGNQPQHF.